The clone carrying this T cell receptor beta chain was observed a handful of times. The V end lost 4 bases, the J end lost 7 bases, and 25 bases lay between the germline ends. Germline CDR1 reads KGHDR; CDR2 reads SFDVKD. The CDR3 is made up of 18 amino acids. The sample is drawn from a study of blood T cells in healthy people across ages. They isolated at least 6 million PBMCs from each sample. Extraction yielded at least 5 micrograms of total RNA per sample. Through a sample-barcoded 5' primer and a J-beta primer mix, a second PCR was run for 7 to 11 cycles. From each sample, at least 3 million paired-end reads containing CDR3 were obtained. TCRdb analysed the 5' RACE reads with MiXCR anew, one entry per CDR3 protein. Of around 970,000 distinct CDR3 sequences listed, roughly 47% are singletons.

V is TRBV24-1 and J is TRBJ2-1, with a weak D call TRBD2 (5 bases). The sequence derives from a woman aged 55 to 70 in good health. Material for sequencing was blood. The CDR3 region is CATSDLRAELGRYNEQFF. DNA for the CDR3: TGTGCCACCAGTGACCTGAGGGCTGAATTGGGCCGTTATAATGAGCAGTTCTTC.